This T cell receptor (beta chain) is from a study of cytomegalovirus exposure and HLA in healthy donors. Study-wide results and caveats: HLA restriction was apparent for most CMV-associated TCR beta chains in a later analysis. As a later analysis showed, a missense DCLRE1C variant was linked to trimming of TCR beta V- and J-genes.

Worth noting for this clone: Its antigen is undetermined.

CDR1 and CDR2 (germline): WNHNN, SYGVQD (reference sequence). The CDR3 has 12 amino acids. Use of 60 Vbeta and 13 Jbeta primers characterized the PCR. Only in-frame clones appear in the TCRdb table, and some are missing; sequencing was by immunoSEQ multiplex PCR. This repertoire includes 130,000 or so clones. The chain employs TRBV10-1 and TRBJ2-5; possible D gene TRBD1, 5 bases. The J call could be wrong; TRBJ2-7 is a better fit for the DNA end. This clonotype was sampled from a man between 18 and 35 years old in good health and CMV-seronegative. The material sequenced was PBMCs. Written as DNA, the CDR3 is TGCGCCAGCAGGCAGGGCCCCGGCGAGCAGTACTTC. As protein: CASRQGPGEQYF.